This T cell receptor (beta chain) came from a study of post-analysis software for immune sequencing data. Study results and caveats: Normalized Chao1 diversity was significantly lower in multiple sclerosis patients than in controls. Relative to controls, patients had a few TRBV segments at higher frequency, with TRBV5-6, TRBV5-1 and TRBV20-1 among these. Under the F measure, samples that were prepared in one batch clustered strongly together.

Presence of unique molecular identifiers characterized the TCR beta cDNA libraries. Via MiXCR, TCRdb re-called the PCR reads, giving one row per CDR3 protein. The table lists 450,000 or so distinct CDR3 sequences, around 40% of them singletons. The germline gives CDR1 MGHRA, CDR2 YSYEKL. The CDR3 runs 15 residues. With 3 bases clipped from V and 8 bases from J, the junction kept 10 bases outside the gene matches. Worth noting for this clonotype: What it binds is unknown.

J is TRBJ2-3 and V is TRBV4-1, with TRBD1 matching over 8 bases. This sequence originates from a girl between 10 and 17 years old with multiple sclerosis. Sequencing was done on a sample of blood. CDR3 nucleotides: TGCGCCAGCAGCCACGGGACAGGCCAGAGGGTTACGCAGTATTTT. This codes for CASSHGTGQRVTQYF.